One and the same sample provided the 12 T cell receptor beta chains below, sequenced in a study of cytomegalovirus exposure and HLA in healthy donors. 13 Jbeta primers and 60 Vbeta primers were used for the PCR. The table came from immunoSEQ multiplex PCR; TCRdb's copy has only in-frame clones and leaves some out. In the table there are some 200,000 clones, roughly 8.7% of which are singletons. What was sequenced was PBMCs. All receptors come from a woman in her 30s in good health and CMV-seropositive.

The V call is TRBV5-4, the J call TRBJ2-3, with D perhaps TRBD2 (5 bases). From germline, CDR1 is SGHNT and CDR2 YYREEE (reference sequence). The V end lost 0 bases, the J end lost 2 bases, and 10 bases lay between the germline ends. The CDR3 is 15 residues long. CDR3 region: CASSLGTRDTDTQYF. CDR3 bases: TGTGCCAGCAGCTTGGGGACTCGGGACACAGATACGCAGTATTTT.

The V call is TRBV11-2, the J call TRBJ2-1, with 8 bases identical to TRBD2. Per germline, CDR1 SGHAT and CDR2 FQNNGV. The length of the CDR3 is 17 residues. V lost 3 bases, J lost 0 bases, and 7 bases stayed unmatched. The DNA for the CDR3 is TGTGCCAGCAGCTTTCTAGCGGGCTTGAGCTCCTACAATGAGCAGTTCTTC. It encodes CASSFLAGLSSYNEQFF.

Comment on this clone: Its ends do not fully match the called genes, so a read error is possible. The chain uses TRBV13 and TRBJ2-7; TRBD1 might be the D (7 bases). The CDR3 sequence is 15 residues long. The germline CDR1 and CDR2 sequences are PRHDT and FYEKMQ (reference sequence). CDR3 nucleotides: TGTGCCAGCAGCGTAGGACACAGGGGTGCGGGAGAGCAGTACTTC. Translated: CASSVGHRGAGEQYF. The variable domain in full, with the rest retrieved from reference TRBV13 and TRBJ2-7, is AAGVIQSPRHLIKEKRETATLKCYPIPRHDTVYWYQQGPGQDPQFLISFYEKMQSDKGSIPDRFSAQQFSDYHSELNMSSLELGDSALYFCASSVGHRGAGEQYFGPGTRLTVT.

This clone was recorded a few times. The genes are TRBV25-1 and TRBJ2-6, with TRBD1 identical over 7 bases. The CDR3 loop spans 14 amino acids. The trim removed 7 bases at V and 10 bases at J, leaving 10 bases unmatched. CDR1 is MGHDK and CDR2 is SYGVNS in the germline V gene. CDR3 sequence: CASTSQRTGNVLTF. The CDR3 DNA reads TGTGCCAGCACCTCTCAGCGGACAGGAAACGTCCTGACTTTC.

The sample holds a few counts of this clone. The chain carries TRBV13 and TRBJ2-7; unclear D gene. This CDR3 has 14 amino acids. In germline, CDR1 is PRHDT, CDR2 FYEKMQ (reference sequence). Trimming left V 1 base short and J 0 bases short, with 7 bases between. As DNA, the CDR3 is TGTGCCAGCAGCTTAGTTTCTTACTCCTACGAGCAGTACTTC. Amino acids: CASSLVSYSYEQYF.

The CDR3 nucleotides are TGTGCCAGCAGCCCTAGCGACAGGGGGGACGAAAAACTGTTTTTT. Its translation: CASSPSDRGDEKLFF. The chain carries TRBV5-8 and TRBJ1-4, with 9 bases lining up with TRBD1. Germline CDR1 is SGHTS and CDR2 is YDEGEE. CDR3 size: 15 residues. V shed 4 bases, J shed 8 bases, and the junction held 9 bases outside the gene matches.

The chain recombines TRBV6-5 with TRBJ1-2; D gene ambiguous. This CDR3 contains 15 residues. Trimming left V 3 bases short and J 2 bases short, with 13 bases between. Germline-derived CDR1 and CDR2 are MNHEY and SVGAGI. The CDR3 DNA sequence: TGTGCCAGCAGTTATAAGGGAGCTGGAAACTATGGCTACACCTTC. This encodes CASSYKGAGNYGYTF.

This clone was found a few times. The V gene is TRBV7-2, the J gene TRBJ1-1, with D uncertain. CDR1 SGHTA and CDR2 FQGNSA come from the germline V gene. This CDR3 has 15 residues. Deletions cut 1 base from V and 6 bases from J, with 15 bases between. CDR3 in amino acids: CASSLGIGFEAEAFF. For the CDR3, the DNA is TGTGCCAGCAGCTTAGGGATTGGGTTTGAGGCTGAAGCTTTCTTT.

The J gene is TRBJ1-3, the V gene TRBV5-1, with 10 bases identical to TRBD1. The CDR3 contains 17 residues. V shed 4 bases, J shed 4 bases, and the junction held 11 bases outside the gene matches. Per the germline V gene, CDR1 is SGHRS and CDR2 is YFSETQ. CDR3 sequence (DNA): TGCGCCAGCAGCAACGACCGGGGGACAGGGGAAGGAAACACCATATATTTT. Translated: CASSNDRGTGEGNTIYF.

A few counts support this clone. This chain connects TRBV18 to TRBJ2-3, with D possibly matching TRBD2 (5 bases). This CDR3 comprises 17 residues. Trimming removed 2 bases at V and 0 bases at J, with 15 bases between. Germline assignment: CDR1 KGHSH and CDR2 LQKENI. The CDR3 DNA reads TGTGCCAGCTCACCATATGGAGGCAGGACTAGCACAGATACGCAGTATTTT. This codes for CASSPYGGRTSTDTQYF.

This chain links TRBV2 with TRBJ2-1, with D possibly matching TRBD1 (6 bases). Trimming took 4 bases from V and 12 from J, leaving 16 bases between them. The germline V gene encodes CDR1 SNHLY and CDR2 FYNNEI. The CDR3 loop spans 13 amino acids. CDR3: CASSGGPNLGQFF. In DNA form, the CDR3 reads TGTGCCAGCAGTGGGGGGCCAAATCTGGGGCAGTTCTTC.

This clone was counted only a few times. The chain employs TRBV6-1 and TRBJ2-5; 9 nucleotides agree with TRBD1. The DNA end lines up better with TRBJ2-7; the J call may be wrong. Germline V gene data show CDR1 as MNHNS and CDR2 as SASEGT. This CDR3 spans 17 amino acids. CDR3: CASSEVSGDRVSYEQYF. The CDR3 bases are TGTGCCAGCAGTGAAGTAAGCGGGGACAGGGTGTCCTACGAGCAGTACTTC.